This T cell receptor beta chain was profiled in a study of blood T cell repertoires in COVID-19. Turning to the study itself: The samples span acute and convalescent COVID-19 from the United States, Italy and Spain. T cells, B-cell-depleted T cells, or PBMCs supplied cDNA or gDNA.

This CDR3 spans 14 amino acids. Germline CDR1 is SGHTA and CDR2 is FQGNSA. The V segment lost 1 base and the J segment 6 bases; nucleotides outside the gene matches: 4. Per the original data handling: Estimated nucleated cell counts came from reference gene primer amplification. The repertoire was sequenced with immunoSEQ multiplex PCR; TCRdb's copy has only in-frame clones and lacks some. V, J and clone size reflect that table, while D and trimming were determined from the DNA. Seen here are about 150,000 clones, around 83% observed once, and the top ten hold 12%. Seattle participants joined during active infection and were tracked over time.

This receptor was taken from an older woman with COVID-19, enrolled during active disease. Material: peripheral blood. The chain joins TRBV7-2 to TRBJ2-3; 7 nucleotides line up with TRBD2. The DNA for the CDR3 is TGTGCCAGCAGCTTAGGGCGGGAGAGGGATACGCAGTATTTT. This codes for CASSLGRERDTQYF.